This T cell receptor beta chain was recovered during a study of shared clonotypes between healthy human individuals. Germline CDR1 and CDR2: KGHSH and LQKENI. CDR3 length: 15 residues. Unmatched junction bases numbered 4, after V lost 0 bases and J lost 5 bases. This table comes from immunoSEQ multiplex PCR, and its TCRdb copy is limited to in-frame clones, with some not included. The repertoire includes under 650,000 clones, 90% to 97% of them detected once, and approximately 0.06% sits in the top ten. V gene TRBV18 combines with J gene TRBJ2-7, with 10 bases identical to TRBD1. The clonotype originates from a woman aged 30 to 39 in good health. Sequenced material: naive CD4+ T cells sorted from blood. The subset was: CD45RA+ positively selected. CDR3 DNA sequence: TGTGCCAGCTCACCACCGGGACAGGGGTTGCACGAGCAGTACTTC. Amino acids: CASSPPGQGLHEQYF.